This passage covers 30 T cell receptor beta chains from one sample sequenced in a study of PD-1 blockade in classical Hodgkin lymphoma. Every patient had relapsed following autologous stem cell transplantation, and cohorts differed in brentuximab vedotin exposure. Sequencing was performed with immunoSEQ multiplex PCR; in TCRdb, only in-frame clones are kept and a portion is missing. The sample shows nearly 55,000 clones, over 70% of them seen only once. Specimen: peripheral blood mononuclear cells (PBMCs), collected at baseline. These receptors were collected from a human donor with classical Hodgkin lymphoma.

The chain is built from TRBV7-8 and TRBJ1-2; perhaps TRBD1 as D (5 bases). Per the germline V gene, CDR1 is SGHVS and CDR2 is FQNEAQ. The CDR3 sequence is 15 residues long. V was cut by 5 bases and J by 1 base, with 14 bases left in between. DNA for the CDR3: TGTGCCAGCAGCATATCAGGGAATGTTAACTATGGCTACACCTTC. Its protein is CASSISGNVNYGYTF.

This clone was seen only once. V is TRBV18 and J is TRBJ2-7; 10 bases are shared with TRBD1. Germline CDR1 is KGHSH and CDR2 is LQKENI. This CDR3 spans 15 amino acids. J was trimmed by 2 bases and V by 4 bases; bases with no gene match: 5. CDR3 sequence reads: CASSRGTGDTYEQYF. CDR3 nucleotides: TGTGCCAGCTCACGGGGGACAGGGGATACCTACGAGCAGTACTTC.

This chain connects TRBV7-2 to TRBJ1-3, with 9 bases identical to TRBD1. The CDR3 has 17 amino acids. The J segment lost 0 bases and the V segment lost 5 bases, leaving 8 bases of the junction unmatched. Germline loops: CDR1 SGHTA, CDR2 FQGNSA. The CDR3: CASSPGTGHLSGNTIYF. The CDR3 DNA reads as TGTGCCAGCAGCCCAGGGACAGGGCACCTCTCTGGAAACACCATATATTTT.

V usage is TRBV7-2 and J usage is TRBJ2-5; tentatively, D is TRBD1 or TRBD2 (5 bases each). Trimming took off 5 bases at V and 4 bases at J, with 14 bases between the two ends. The length of the CDR3 is 14 residues. The germline V gene encodes CDR1 SGHTA and CDR2 FQGNSA. The CDR3 spells CASSPRPRGETQYF. Here the CDR3 DNA reads TGTGCCAGCAGCCCTAGACCGAGGGGAGAGACCCAGTACTTC.

This chain connects TRBV19 to TRBJ1-3, with 8 bases matching TRBD1. The CDR3 loop spans 15 amino acids. The V segment lost 6 bases and the J segment 4 bases; nucleotides outside the gene matches: 8. The germline V gene has CDR1 LNHDA and CDR2 SQIVND (reference sequence). Here the CDR3 DNA reads TGTGCCAGTAGCCCCGACAGGGGCCAGGGAAACACCATATATTTT. Residues: CASSPDRGQGNTIYF. Variable domain in full (rest from reference TRBV19 and TRBJ1-3): DGGITQSPKYLFRKEGQNVTLSCEQNLNHDAMYWYRQDPGQGLRLIYYSQIVNDFQKGDIAEGYSVSREKKESFPLTVTSAQKNPTAFYLCASSPDRGQGNTIYFGEGSWLTVV.

This chain joins TRBV7-8 and TRBJ2-3, with a weak D call TRBD1 (5 bases). The CDR3 length is 13 residues. V was pared by 7 bases and J by 3 bases, with 11 bases between. CDR1 is SGHVS and CDR2 is FQNEAQ in the germline V gene. CDR3 sequence: CASNTGLTDTQYF. The DNA of the CDR3 is TGTGCCAGCAATACAGGCTTAACAGATACGCAGTATTTT. Supplemented by reference TRBV7-8 and TRBJ2-3, the full variable domain reads GAGVSQSPRYKVAKRGQDVALRCDPISGHVSLFWYQQALGQGPEFLTYFQNEAQLDKSGLPSDRFFAERPEGSVSTLKIQRTQQEDSAVYLCASNTGLTDTQYFGPGTRLTVL.

The CDR3 loop reads CASSGYWGEQFF. Written as DNA, the CDR3 is TGTGCCAGCAGCGGATACTGGGGAGAGCAGTTCTTC. V is TRBV5-5 and J is TRBJ2-1; D is unresolved. Germline loops: CDR1 SGHKS, CDR2 YYEKEE (reference sequence). The CDR3 length is 12 residues. Trimming removed 4 bases at V and 10 bases at J, with 12 bases between.

This clone was counted once. A read error may account for a junction end that differs from germline. The gene calls are TRBV7-9 and TRBJ1-2; D is ambiguous. CDR3 length: 11 residues. Per germline, CDR1 SEHNR and CDR2 FQNEAQ (reference sequence). CDR3 DNA: TGTGCCAGCAGCTTAGGCCCCAGAACCCTCTTC. This gives the protein CASSLGPRTLF.

Remarks on this clone: Distinct nucleotide sequences in the sample also encode this CDR3. The chain has TRBV7-2 and TRBJ1-1; D remains unclear. Germline V gene sequence: CDR1 SGHTA, CDR2 FQGNSA. This CDR3 is built from 13 residues. Trimming removed 4 bases from V and 0 bases from J, with 6 bases in between. The CDR3 DNA follows: TGTGCCAGCAGCTCTGGGGTGAACACTGAAGCTTTCTTT. Translated: CASSSGVNTEAFF.

In this sample, this clone turned up a few times. J is TRBJ2-7 and V is TRBV4-2; D gene unclear. Germline V gives CDR1 LGHNA, CDR2 YNFKEQ. V lost 0 bases, J lost 11 bases, and 17 bases lay in between. This CDR3 comprises 14 residues. Written as DNA, the CDR3 is TGTGCCAGCAGCCAAGATCGCGGATCAAATTCGGAGTACTTC. Protein sequence: CASSQDRGSNSEYF.

The chain recombines TRBV4-1 with TRBJ2-3, with 8 bases lining up with TRBD2. The CDR3 runs to 17 residues. CDR1 is MGHRA, CDR2 YSYEKL, per germline. Trimming cost V 7 bases and J 3 bases; bases outside gene matches: 15. This chain's CDR3 is CASTPPSIGRETDTQYF. CDR3 bases: TGCGCCAGCACCCCCCCCTCTATCGGGAGGGAAACAGATACGCAGTATTTT.

The sample holds one count of this clone. The V and J genes are TRBV12-5 and TRBJ2-2; 9 nucleotides match TRBD1. This CDR3 comprises 14 residues. Germline V lookup: CDR1 LGHNT, CDR2 FRNRAP. V was clipped by 5 bases and J by 6 bases; unmatched bases: 4. The chain's CDR3 is CASGIGQGSGELFF. The CDR3 DNA reads as TGTGCTAGTGGTATCGGACAGGGGTCCGGGGAGCTGTTTTTT.

This rearrangement joins TRBV19 to TRBJ2-1; TRBD2 agrees at 7 bases. The length of the CDR3 is 15 residues. CDR1 LNHDA and CDR2 SQIVND come from the germline V gene (reference sequence). Unmatched junction bases numbered 3, after V lost 1 base and J lost 3 bases. DNA for the CDR3: TGTGCCAGTAGTATAGCGCCTAGCGGCTACAATGAGCAGTTCTTC. Its translation is CASSIAPSGYNEQFF.

This rearrangement joins TRBV14 to TRBJ1-5; tentative D call: TRBD1 (6 bases). V was shortened by 1 base and J by 5 bases, with 12 bases between the two germline ends. Germline loops: CDR1 SGHDN, CDR2 FVKESK. This CDR3 comprises 15 residues. The CDR3 sequence is CASSQGQGWDQPQHF. The DNA of the CDR3 is TGTGCCAGCAGCCAAGGGCAGGGGTGGGATCAGCCCCAGCATTTT.

This sequence joins TRBV11-2 and TRBJ2-1, with 8 bases fitting TRBD2. V was pared by 5 bases and J by 7 bases, with 10 bases of the junction left unmatched. Germline values: CDR1 SGHAT, CDR2 FQNNGV. This CDR3 comprises 15 residues. The CDR3 loop reads CASSEEGSSGNEQFF. The DNA of the CDR3 is TGTGCCAGCAGCGAAGAGGGGTCTAGCGGGAATGAGCAGTTCTTC.

V is TRBV10-3 and J is TRBJ1-2; the D gene is possibly TRBD1 (6 bases). V lost 6 bases and J 2 bases, leaving 10 bases between the germline ends. Germline assignment: CDR1 ENHRY and CDR2 SYGVKD. The CDR3 is 13 amino acids. CDR3 in amino acids: CAISEQGNYGYTF. In nucleotides, the CDR3 is TGTGCCATCAGCGAACAGGGAAACTATGGCTACACCTTC.

This chain connects TRBV4-3 to TRBJ2-5, with D unclear. V dropped 1 base and J dropped 8 bases, with 20 bases sitting between them. This CDR3 comprises 16 residues. Germline V gene sequence: CDR1 LGHNA, CDR2 YSLEER. The CDR3 sequence is CASSQGFMASMDTQYF. CDR3 in DNA: TGCGCCAGCAGCCAAGGATTCATGGCCTCTATGGATACCCAGTACTTC.

This clone appeared a few times. The chain is built from TRBV11-2 and TRBJ2-3; TRBD2 aligns across 10 bases. CDR3 size: 17 residues. The germline V gene encodes CDR1 SGHAT and CDR2 FQNNGV. V dropped 0 bases and J dropped 6; count of bases not matched to a gene: 9. CDR3 bases: TGTGCCAGCAGCTTAGAGATAAGCGGGAGGGAAGGGGATACGCAGTATTTT. This sequence encodes CASSLEISGREGDTQYF.

The sample holds a few counts of this clone. J is TRBJ2-3 and V is TRBV30; TRBD2 agrees at 7 bases. The CDR3 contains 15 residues. Germline CDR1 is GTSNPN and CDR2 is SVGIG (reference sequence). Germline trimming cut 6 bases from V and 3 bases from J; bases unmatched to any gene: 12. In DNA, the CDR3 is TGTGCCTGCCAGTATGGACTAGAGGCGACAGATACGCAGTATTTT. Translated, it gives CACQYGLEATDTQYF.

In its sample, this clone was seen a few times. The CDR3 sequence: CASSEYIGPGELFF. CDR3 bases: TGCGCCAGCAGTGAGTATATCGGCCCCGGGGAGCTGTTTTTT. This chain links TRBV10-1 with TRBJ2-2; D not resolved. The CDR3 consists of 14 residues. Germline lookup yields CDR1 WNHNN and CDR2 SYGVQD (reference sequence). Trimming left V 1 base short and J 6 bases short, with 9 bases between.

This clone qualifies as medium-sized (0.01 to 0.1%). The rearrangement joins TRBV2 to TRBJ2-7; the D gene is possibly TRBD2 (6 bases). Germline lookup yields CDR1 SNHLY and CDR2 FYNNEI. V was clipped by 1 base and J by 1 base, with 11 bases between them. The CDR3 spans 15 residues. CDR3 DNA sequence: TGTGCCAGCAGTGAAGGGGGACTTGCTTCCTACGAGCAGTACGTC. Protein product: CASSEGGLASYEQYV.

The J gene is TRBJ2-6, the V gene TRBV11-3, with no clear D. The CDR3 length is 13 residues. Germline V gives CDR1 SGHNT, CDR2 YENEEA. V lost 2 bases to trimming and J lost 13 bases, with 12 bases between them. The CDR3 loop is CASSLRTLGVLTF. CDR3 nucleotides: TGTGCCAGCAGCTTAAGAACATTGGGAGTCCTGACTTTC.

This chain links TRBV19 with TRBJ1-1; possible D gene TRBD1, 6 bases. Germline V gene data show CDR1 as LNHDA and CDR2 as SQIVND (reference sequence). The CDR3 length is 14 residues. Trimming pared 5 bases from V and 1 base from J, leaving 11 bases between. The CDR3 here is CASSSTGWNTEAFF. The CDR3 DNA sequence: TGTGCCAGTAGTTCCACAGGGTGGAACACTGAAGCTTTCTTT.

This rearrangement joins TRBV5-1 to TRBJ1-1; tentative D call: TRBD1 (5 bases). Germline lookup yields CDR1 SGHRS and CDR2 YFSETQ. The CDR3 consists of 14 residues. The germline V and J ends were trimmed by 0 bases and 5 bases, with 11 bases remaining between them. DNA for the CDR3: TGCGCCAGCAGCTTGGAATTGGGGGAGACTGAAGCTTTCTTT. Protein product: CASSLELGETEAFF.

The CDR3, as DNA: TGTGCCACCCTTGAGGGAGAGACCCAGTACTTC. This sequence encodes CATLEGETQYF. The rearrangement uses TRBV27 and TRBJ2-5; D possibly corresponds to TRBD2 (5 bases). V dropped 10 bases and J dropped 4 bases, with 10 bases sitting between them. The V gene's germline CDR1 is MNHEY and CDR2 SMNVEV (reference sequence). There are 11 residues in the CDR3.

The chain employs TRBV9 and TRBJ2-3, with 13 nucleotides matching TRBD2. The V segment lost 4 bases and the J segment 2 bases; nucleotides outside the gene matches: 4. CDR1 and CDR2 from the germline V gene are SGDLS and YYNGEE. The CDR3 is 16 residues long. CDR3 sequence: CASSFGLAGVTDTQYF. The CDR3 bases are TGTGCCAGCAGCTTCGGACTAGCGGGGGTCACAGATACGCAGTATTTT.

The chain has TRBV19 and TRBJ1-2, with D possibly TRBD1 on 6 matching bases. The CDR3 contains 12 residues. Per the germline V gene, CDR1 is LNHDA and CDR2 is SQIVND (reference sequence). Between the trimmed V and J ends, which lost 7 bases and 8 bases, there was a span of 14 bases. Here the CDR3 reads CASNDRIGGYTF. The CDR3, as DNA: TGTGCCAGTAACGACAGGATAGGAGGCTACACCTTC.

The chain carries TRBV30 and TRBJ2-3; TRBD1 matches 9 bases. Germline-derived CDR1 and CDR2 are GTSNPN and SVGIG (reference sequence). CDR3 length: 15 amino acids. Trimming removed 4 bases from V and 3 bases from J; junction bases left unmatched: 8. Written as DNA, the CDR3 is TGTGCCTGGACTTGGGACAGGGAAGGTACAGATACGCAGTATTTT. Its translation is CAWTWDREGTDTQYF.

The chain links TRBV5-1 to TRBJ2-7, with D perhaps TRBD2 (6 bases). The CDR3 sequence is 15 residues long. CDR1 is SGHRS, CDR2 YFSETQ, per germline. V gave up 4 bases and J gave up 5 bases, with 19 bases separating them. DNA of the CDR3: TGCGCCAGCAGCCCCTCGGCGGGGCTCCTGAACGAGCAGTACTTC. Translated, it gives CASSPSAGLLNEQYF.

The rearrangement links TRBV5-4 to TRBJ2-1; TRBD2 matches at 14 bases. Looked up from germline, CDR1 is SGHNT and CDR2 is YYREEE (reference sequence). This CDR3 spans 16 amino acids. Trimming took 2 bases from V and 9 from J; bases not matched to a gene: 7. The CDR3 region has the DNA TGTGCCAGCAGCTTTGGGGGACTAGCGGGAGCGGGTGAGCAGTTCTTC. Translation: CASSFGGLAGAGEQFF.